A single sample is the source of the 23 T cell receptor beta chains below, sequenced in a study of glioma-infiltrating T cells (dated by TCRdb to about 2016). TCRdb lists the instrument as Illumina MiSeq. TCR alpha and beta CDR3 regions were amplified with the iRepertoire nested amplicon-rescue multiplex PCR (arm-PCR) platform from RNA. The public reads were quality trimmed at Q25 with fastp and then assembled into clones with MiXCR by TCRdb, keeping productive beta chains. One record per CDR3 amino acid sequence lists the most common genes and DNA. The sample table records about 200,000 distinct CDR3 sequences; 25% to 35% of these occur just once. The ten largest clones take up roughly 21% of the sample. Sequenced sample: glioma tissue, nonneoplastic brain tissue, or PBMCs (not recorded which). The receptors were sampled from a human donor with low-grade glioma or glioblastoma, undergoing nonglioma brain surgery, or in good health (not recorded which).

The CDR3 region has the DNA TGTGCCAGCAGGAAGGGAGCACAGGGAAGCGGATACACCTTC. This sequence encodes CASRKGAQGSGYTF. The chain combines TRBV6-2 or TRBV6-3 with TRBJ1-2; a possible D gene is TRBD1 (6 bases). Looked up from germline, CDR1 is MNHEY and CDR2 is SVGEGT. Trimming removed 6 bases from V and 11 bases from J, with 22 bases in between. This CDR3 comprises 14 residues.

The chain has TRBV12-3 or TRBV12-4 and TRBJ2-1; 14 positions agree with TRBD2. The CDR3 spans 16 residues. Trimming took 9 bases from V and 7 from J; bases not matched to a gene: 11. The CDR3 sequence is CARSPGLAGGRNEQFF. CDR3 in DNA: TGTGCCAGAAGCCCAGGACTAGCGGGGGGTAGAAATGAGCAGTTCTTC.

Many counts were recorded for this clonotype. The V gene is TRBV19, the J gene TRBJ2-7; 11 bases agree with TRBD1. Germline V CDR1 and CDR2: LNHDA, SQIVND (reference sequence). With V trimmed by 8 bases and J by 3 bases, 3 bases remained unmatched. CDR3 length: 13 amino acids. CDR3 DNA sequence: TGTGCCAGTGGACAGGGGGCTTACTACGAGCAGTACTTC. Translation gives CASGQGAYYEQYF.

This clonotype was seen repeatedly, ten times or more. The chain uses TRBV15 and TRBJ1-2, with D unclear. V dropped 0 bases and J dropped 5 bases, with 4 bases sitting between them. The CDR3 totals 12 residues. Germline CDR1 is LNHNV and CDR2 is YYDKDF (reference sequence). The CDR3 DNA follows: TGTGCCACCAGCAGAGATGTGTATGGCTACACCTTC. This translates into CATSRDVYGYTF.

This clonotype occurred many times. The chain is built from TRBV3-1 and TRBJ2-7, with D unresolved. Trimming took 4 bases from V and 3 from J, leaving 16 bases between them. Germline V gives CDR1 LGHDT, CDR2 YNNKEL (reference sequence). There are 15 residues in the CDR3. CDR3 protein: CASSPMKSANYEQYF. The CDR3 DNA is TGTGCCAGCAGCCCAATGAAATCAGCCAACTACGAGCAGTACTTC.

This clonotype has ten or more counts. The CDR3 sequence: CASSQDLAVTGELFF. CDR3 DNA: TGCGCCAGCAGCCAAGATTTAGCGGTCACCGGGGAGCTGTTTTTT. This rearrangement joins TRBV4-1 to TRBJ2-2, with TRBD2 as a possible D gene (6 bases). CDR1 and CDR2 (germline): MGHRA, YSYEKL. CDR3 length: 15 amino acids. Trimming removed 0 bases at V and 4 bases at J, with 9 bases between.

The chain links TRBV5-1 to TRBJ1-5; TRBD1 is a possible D gene (5 bases). The V and J ends lost 0 bases and 4 bases respectively, with 11 bases between them. The germline V gene has CDR1 SGHRS and CDR2 YFSETQ. This CDR3 region has 15 residues. The CDR3 nucleotides read TGCGCCAGCAGCTTGGATGGGGGAGGGAATCAGCCCCAGCATTTT. The encoded protein is CASSLDGGGNQPQHF.

V usage is TRBV6-6 and J usage is TRBJ1-2, with D perhaps TRBD1 (5 bases). The germline V gene encodes CDR1 MNHNY and CDR2 SVGAGI (reference sequence). The CDR3 extends over 12 amino acids. The CDR3 loop reads CDRRGLNYGYTF. CDR3 DNA: TGTGACAGAAGGGGTCTCAACTATGGCTACACCTTC.

This clonotype showed up many times. The rearrangement joins TRBV6-2 or TRBV6-3 to TRBJ2-7; D gene unclear. Germline V gene data show CDR1 as MNHEY and CDR2 as SVGEGT. Trimming left V 6 bases short and J 3 bases short, with 6 bases between. The CDR3 extends over 11 amino acids. The CDR3 DNA reads as TGTGCCAGCAGCCAGTACTACGAGCAGTACTTC. Translation gives CASSQYYEQYF.

V usage is TRBV29-1 and J usage is TRBJ2-7; no clear D gene. Germline V gene data show CDR1 as SQVTM and CDR2 as ANQGSEA. Trimming shortened V by 5 bases and J by 3 bases, and 11 bases separated the two germline ends. This CDR3 has 12 amino acids. CDR3 residues: CSVLITGYEQYF. The CDR3 bases are TGCAGCGTTCTCATAACCGGCTACGAGCAGTACTTC.

For this clonotype: A much larger clonotype is one base distant, so this may be a read error. The rearrangement uses TRBV6-1 and TRBJ2-1; D not certain. V gave up 6 bases and J gave up 1 base, with 13 bases separating them. Germline loops: CDR1 MNHNS, CDR2 SASEGT. The CDR3 consists of 15 residues. The CDR3 sequence is CASRRHSASYNEQFF. The CDR3 bases are TGTGCCAGCAGAAGACACAGTGCGTCCTACAATGAGCAGTTCTTC.

This clonotype was picked up a small number of times. J is TRBJ2-7 and V is TRBV5-1, with 8 bases fitting TRBD1. CDR1 is SGHRS and CDR2 is YFSETQ in the germline V gene. This CDR3 has 15 amino acids. V lost 0 bases, J lost 6 bases, and 8 bases stayed unmatched. The CDR3 DNA follows: TGCGCCAGCAGCTTGGAGGGCAGGGGGCGCGGCGAGCAGTACTTC. The encoded protein is CASSLEGRGRGEQYF.

This clonotype was picked up many times. The V and J genes are TRBV20-1 and TRBJ2-7; 8 bases match TRBD2. J gave up 1 base and V 5 bases, and 4 bases lay outside the gene matches. Germline CDR1 is DFQATT and CDR2 is SNEGSKA (reference sequence). This CDR3 spans 13 amino acids. CDR3 in amino acids: CSAFPGGSYEQYF. The CDR3 DNA reads TGCAGTGCTTTCCCGGGAGGGTCCTACGAGCAGTACTTC.

This clonotype has at least ten counts. The chain carries TRBV6-1 and TRBJ2-7, with D possibly matching TRBD1 (6 bases). The CDR3 covers 14 residues. CDR1 is MNHNS, CDR2 SASEGT, per germline. V was cut by 6 bases and J by 1 base, with 13 bases left in between. The CDR3 nucleotides are TGTGCCAGCAGCCCTGGACAGAAATCCTACGAGCAGTACTTC. Translation gives CASSPGQKSYEQYF.

Written as DNA, the CDR3 is TGTGCTAGCGGCCCCTACGAGCAGTACTTC. It translates to CASGPYEQYF. This chain uses TRBV12-5 with TRBJ2-7, with D unclear. Looked up from germline, CDR1 is LGHNT and CDR2 is FRNRAP. The CDR3 runs to 10 residues. With 9 bases removed from V and 2 bases from J, the gap between germline ends came to 5 bases.

This clonotype showed up many times. Possible read error: a much larger clone is one base away. The CDR3 sequence: CASSLSTGPRELQHF. The CDR3 nucleotides read TGTGCCAGCAGCTTATCGACAGGGCCCCGTGAGCTCCAGCATTTT. J is TRBJ1-5 and V is TRBV7-2; TRBD1 matches 7 bases. Germline V gene sequence: CDR1 SGHTA, CDR2 FQGNSA. The CDR3 is 15 residues long. V dropped 2 bases and J dropped 12; count of bases not matched to a gene: 13.

This clonotype has ten or more counts. The chain is built from TRBV2 and TRBJ1-4; 9 positions agree with TRBD1. V dropped 6 bases and J dropped 7; count of bases not matched to a gene: 9. Germline-derived CDR1 and CDR2 are SNHLY and FYNNEI. The CDR3 extends over 15 amino acids. CDR3 amino acids: CASRTEGTGREKLFF. The CDR3, as DNA: TGTGCCAGCAGGACCGAAGGGACAGGGCGTGAAAAACTGTTTTTT.

This clonotype came up a few times. The chain joins TRBV29-1 to TRBJ2-3; perhaps TRBD2 as D (6 bases). This CDR3 has 15 residues. Trimming left V 3 bases short and J 2 bases short, with 15 bases between. CDR1 and CDR2 (germline): SQVTM, ANQGSEA. CDR3 bases: TGCAGCGTTGAGGGAGGATCCCCCTTCACAGATACGCAGTATTTT. Protein sequence: CSVEGGSPFTDTQYF.

This chain joins TRBV11-1 and TRBJ2-7, with 9 positions matching TRBD1. This CDR3 is 15 amino acids long. Germline values: CDR1 SGHAT, CDR2 FQDESV (reference sequence). Losses at the gene ends were 4 bases for V and 0 bases for J; bases not matched to a gene: 4. The CDR3 loop is CASSYGQGPSYEQYF. The DNA of the CDR3 is TGTGCCAGCAGCTATGGACAGGGGCCCTCCTACGAGCAGTACTTC.

V and J are TRBV5-1 and TRBJ2-3; TRBD2 matches 11 bases. V shed 3 bases and J 0 bases; nucleotides not matched to a gene: 6. CDR3 size: 17 residues. Per germline, CDR1 SGHRS and CDR2 YFSETQ. DNA for the CDR3: TGCGCCAGCAGCTCGGGACTAGCGGATCCTAGCACAGATACGCAGTATTTT. It specifies CASSSGLADPSTDTQYF. Full variable domain (rest looked up from reference TRBV5-1 and TRBJ2-3): KAGVTQTPRYLIKTRGQQVTLSCSPISGHRSVSWYQQTPGQGLQFLFEYFSETQRNKGNFPGRFSGRQFSNSRSEMNVSTLELGDSALYLCASSSGLADPSTDTQYFGPGTRLTVL.

In its sample, this clonotype was seen many times. The chain carries TRBV6-2 or TRBV6-3 and TRBJ2-5; no clear D gene. CDR3 length: 13 amino acids. Trimming left V 6 bases short and J 4 bases short, with 12 bases between. Looked up from germline, CDR1 is MNHEY and CDR2 is SVGEGT. CDR3 in amino acids: CASRQPPTETQYF. The CDR3 DNA is TGTGCCAGCAGACAACCCCCGACAGAGACCCAGTACTTC.

Ten or more counts support this clonotype. The genes are TRBV3-1 and TRBJ1-1, with D unresolved. The CDR3 is 12 amino acids. Trimming cost V 5 bases and J 7 bases, with 11 bases left between them. CDR1 is LGHDT and CDR2 is YNNKEL in the germline V gene (reference sequence). The CDR3 coding sequence is TGTGCCAGCAGCTCAACCGGGAGTGAAGCTTTCTTT. This codes for CASSSTGSEAFF.

Notes on this clonotype: Germline and junction disagree at one end, which may indicate a read error. This chain uses TRBV4-1 with TRBJ2-7; either TRBD1 or TRBD2 may supply D (7 bases each). Per the germline V gene, CDR1 is MGHRA and CDR2 is YSYEKL. There are 16 residues in the CDR3. Here the CDR3 DNA reads TGCGCCAGCAGCCAAGATAGGGCAGGGGGGGACTACGAGAAGTACTTC. It encodes CASSQDRAGGDYEKYF.